This T cell receptor (beta chain) is drawn from a study of T cells in Graves' hyperthyroidism and ophthalmopathy (dated 2019 in TCRdb). Study-wide context: Peripheral blood samples were taken at the time of initial diagnosis, prior to any treatment. In roughly six Graves' hyperthyroidism patients, the study also compared T-cell repertoires from thyroid tissue with T-cell repertoires from blood. To identify TCR V-J signatures that set the groups apart, the researchers used a discovery cohort of approximately 98 patients, made up of fewer than 50 with Graves' ophthalmopathy and 55 to 65 with stable Graves' hyperthyroidism. The paper reports TCR Vbeta CDR3 sequencing of fewer than 150 peripheral blood samples: under 45 ophthalmopathy, some 80 hyperthyroidism and roughly 17 progressor patients. Prospective prediction of ophthalmopathy was tested in an independent validation cohort of 18 hyperthyroidism patients and 17 patients who later progressed to ophthalmopathy. For training and testing, the 100 or so patients in the discovery cohort were randomly divided in a 7:3 ratio. Once sampling was done, hyperthyroidism patients were given methimazole at a starting dose of 30 mg daily, whereas ophthalmopathy patients were given high-dose intravenous methylprednisolone.

The germline V gene sets CDR1 to SNHLY and CDR2 to FYNNEI. A distance of 14 bases separates the germline ends of V and J, which lose 7 bases and 4 bases respectively. The CDR3 numbers 14 residues from cysteine through phenylalanine. Just CDR3 DNA is preserved here, 42 bases in frame from base 1. The table lists this clonotype with many counts. What antigen it recognizes has not been identified. No base quality values were provided; no much bigger clone lies one nucleotide off. Results the study describes overall, beyond this receptor: No statistical method was used to fix the sample size in advance, and group allocation was not hidden from the investigators. Ophthalmopathy was separated from stable hyperthyroidism by a 13 V-J signature model, with 85% to 90% sensitivity and approximately 81% specificity obtained in cross-validation and 80%/75% obtained in testing. During validation, the model predicted progression to ophthalmopathy a median of approximately 6 months ahead of onset, with more than 55% sensitivity and more than 72% specificity. Most expanded thyroid clonotypes (frequency above 0.001) were also found in blood, which suggests that blood repertoires may mirror thyroid immune responses.

Graves' hyperthyroidism was defined as stable when no progression to ophthalmopathy occurred over 18 months of follow-up. The hyperthyroidism patients were between 18 and 65 years old and newly diagnosed, with a disease duration of less than 2 months. Patients with uncontrolled infections, other autoimmune diseases, pregnancy or lactation were excluded. Diagnoses relied on clinical symptoms, serum thyroxine and TRAb, thyroid ultrasound and orbital computed tomography. PBMCs were isolated from more than 8 ml of fresh peripheral blood by Ficoll-Paque density gradient centrifugation. Total RNA was extracted with Trizol reagent, and quality was checked on an Agilent 2100 Bioanalyzer. The TCR beta CDR3 regions were amplified from RNA transcripts. A first-round RT-PCR of the TCR CDR3 used the HTBI primer set with the Qiagen OneStep RT-PCR kit. Libraries were constructed in a second round of multiplex PCR, after which size selection and purification were performed. The libraries were sequenced on an Illumina HiSeq2000 using paired-end 100 bp reads. Regarding the original processing steps: SOAPnuke was used to process the raw data, with reads discarded if the reads contained adapters or uncalled bases, had a mean Phred below 15, or lacked an exact constant-primer or identifier match. High-quality paired reads were merged using COPE v1.2.5, and each unique nucleotide sequence was defined as a clonotype. Clonotypes were aligned to IMGT TRBV, TRBD and TRBJ reference segments using MiTCR v1.1. Only V-J combinations with frequency above 0.0001, covering 99% to 99.2% of repertoires, were analysed. A TCS score was defined as the ratio between F50 (clonal expansion) and ExV (chaos), using BLOSUM62-based TCRdist between CDR3 peptides within each V-J. Welch's t-statistics and random forest reduced roughly 500 V-J features to around 14, which were used in a naive Bayes classifier (R e1071). The public sequencing data were trimmed at Q25 with fastp and processed into clonotypes with MiXCR by TCRdb, which kept only in-frame beta chains. Duplicate CDR3 protein sequences are folded into a single record with the most common DNA and genes. The V and J calls, along with clone size, are taken from TCRdb and not from the paper's own processing. A total of around 200,000 distinct CDR3 sequences appear in this sample, approximately 16% of them only once. The top ten clonotypes cover roughly two fifths of the sample.

The source material was blood. The sequence was obtained from a man between 40 and 49 years old with Graves' hyperthyroidism. The chain joins TRBV2 to TRBJ2-1, with no reliable assignment of the D segment. The DNA reads TGTGCCAGCATAACCGCCGACGGTTACAATGAGCAGTTCTTC. Its protein is CASITADGYNEQFF.